This TCR beta chain originates from a study of CD8 T cells in Susac syndrome. The study sequenced TCR beta in blood CD8+ and CD4+ T cells. Each Susac syndrome patient had definite or probable disease by recently defined criteria. This CDR3 comprises 12 residues. V was clipped by 10 bases and J by 0 bases, with 7 bases between them. Germline loops: CDR1 MNHEY, CDR2 SVGAGI. Random hexamers were used to reverse transcribe the RNA input (about 0.45 to 1 ug). The TCR beta CDR3 was amplified by immunoSEQ multiplex PCR across 54 Vbeta, 13 Jbeta. TCRdb redid the calling of the immunoSEQ multiplex PCR reads with MiXCR, one entry per CDR3 protein. The repertoire includes roughly 200,000 distinct CDR3 sequences, roughly 92% of them detected once, and approximately 0.11% sits in the top ten.

This sequence was found in a human donor with Susac syndrome. The V gene is TRBV6-5, the J gene TRBJ1-3; D ambiguous. The sample taken for sequencing was CD4+ T cells from PBMCs. The CDR3 DNA reads TGTGCCACCACAAGCTCTGGAAACACCATATATTTT. It encodes CATTSSGNTIYF.